This is a list of T cell receptor beta chains from one sample in a study of beta chain features in type 1 diabetes. Repertoires were generated with immunoSEQ multiplex PCR, while TCRdb's copy carries only in-frame clones and drops some. The data hold 200,000 to 250,000 clones, with about 10% observed a single time. The sample was naive CD4+ T cells from blood. The source of these receptors is a woman aged 18-35 years in good health. CDR3s include the opening cysteine and the closing phenylalanine or tryptophan. A D gene is named only where the DNA matches it firmly. A clone size is listed for some rows: how often the clone was seen (once, few, many), or a class if it is expanded.

D gene	V gene	clone size	J gene	CDR3 protein	CDR3 DNA
TRBD2	TRBV18	NA	TRBJ2-1	CASSPERGEQFF	TGTGCCAGCTCACCTGAGCGGGGTGAGCAGTTCTTC
NA	TRBV5-1	NA	TRBJ2-2	CASSLAAQNTGELFF	TGCGCCAGCAGCTTGGCTGCGCAGAACACCGGGGAGCTGTTTTTT
TRBD1	TRBV7-9	few	TRBJ2-7	CASSLIRDRPTSYEQYF	TGTGCCAGCAGCTTAATCCGGGACAGACCTACCTCCTACGAGCAGTACTTC
NA	TRBV27	NA	TRBJ2-7	CASSPFAREVEQYF	TGTGCCAGCAGCCCCTTCGCCAGGGAGGTCGAGCAGTACTTC
TRBD1	TRBV28	NA	TRBJ1-5	CASSLSPDRGYNQPQHF	TGTGCCAGCAGTCTTAGCCCGGACAGGGGATACAATCAGCCCCAGCATTTT
TRBD1	TRBV25-1	NA	TRBJ2-2	CASSRTGGTGELFF	TGTGCCAGCTCTCGGACAGGGGGCACCGGGGAGCTGTTTTTT
NA	TRBV9	many	TRBJ2-2	CASSLAFGGELFF	TGTGCCAGCAGCTTGGCCTTTGGTGGGGAGCTGTTTTTT
TRBD2	TRBV7-7	few	TRBJ2-2	CASSAPPAGVNTGELFF	TGTGCCAGCAGCGCGCCGCCTGCGGGGGTCAACACCGGGGAGCTGTTTTTT
TRBD1	TRBV2	few	TRBJ1-4	CASSYGPDRVRRYEKLFF	TGTGCCAGCAGTTATGGCCCGGACAGGGTCCGACGGTATGAAAAACTGTTTTTT
NA	TRBV14	few	TRBJ2-1	CASSQAISYNEQFF	TGTGCCAGCAGCCAAGCTATTTCCTACAATGAGCAGTTCTTC
NA	TRBV27	NA	TRBJ1-2	CASSLSGSREGGYTF	TGTGCCAGCAGTCTATCCGGGAGCCGGGAAGGGGGCTACACCTTC
TRBD1	TRBV4-1	NA	TRBJ1-2	CASSQVGTGQSQGYTF	TGCGCCAGCAGCCAAGTGGGGACAGGGCAGTCACAGGGCTACACCTTC
NA	TRBV7-9	NA	TRBJ2-5	CASSLGPGETQYF	TGTGCCAGCAGCTTAGGTCCCGGGGAGACCCAGTACTTC
TRBD1	TRBV2	NA	TRBJ1-3	CASRPGQPDGNTIYF	TGTGCCAGCAGACCGGGACAGCCAGATGGAAACACCATATATTTT
TRBD2	TRBV5-1	NA	TRBJ2-4	CASSLGLAGALGKNIQYF	TGCGCCAGCAGCTTGGGACTAGCGGGGGCCCTGGGCAAAAACATTCAGTACTTC
NA	TRBV6-5	few	TRBJ2-2	CASSYSTAAGELFF	TGTGCCAGCAGTTACTCGACGGCGGCCGGGGAGCTGTTTTTT
NA	TRBV5-6	few	TRBJ1-2	CASSPDPFYHGYTF	TGTGCCAGCAGCCCAGATCCTTTTTACCATGGCTACACCTTC
NA	TRBV10-1	few	TRBJ2-7	CASTGHYYEQYF	TGCGCCAGCACTGGACACTACTACGAGCAGTACTTC
NA	TRBV30	NA	TRBJ2-5	CAWSVHQAIGGETQYF	TGTGCCTGGAGTGTACATCAGGCGATCGGTGGGGAGACCCAGTACTTC
NA	TRBV18	NA	TRBJ2-5	CASSPGLSETQYF	TGTGCCAGCTCACCAGGGCTTTCAGAGACCCAGTACTTC
NA	TRBV20-1	NA	TRBJ2-3	CSAQSTDTQYF	TGCAGTGCCCAGTCTACAGATACGCAGTATTTT
TRBD1	TRBV5-1	few	TRBJ2-6	CASGQGATGANVLTF	TGCGCCAGTGGACAGGGGGCAACCGGGGCCAACGTCCTGACTTTC
NA	TRBV5-1	few	TRBJ2-7	CASSLAAGTYEQYF	TGCGCCAGCAGCTTGGCCGCCGGTACCTACGAGCAGTACTTC
TRBD1	TRBV28	NA	TRBJ2-1	CASLIPGQGFDEQFF	TGTGCCAGCCTCATTCCGGGACAGGGTTTCGATGAGCAGTTCTTC
TRBD2	TRBV27	few	TRBJ2-2	CATRLAGDIVSPGELFF	TGTGCCACTCGACTAGCGGGGGATATCGTCAGCCCCGGGGAGCTGTTTTTT
NA	TRBV21-1	NA	TRBJ1-1	CASSKGRRGLSYTEAFF	TGTGCCAGCAGCAAAGGACGCAGGGGGCTTTCCTACACTGAAGCTTTCTTT
NA	TRBV25-1	NA	TRBJ1-3	CASTGTSGNTIYF	TGTGCCAGCACCGGGACATCTGGAAACACCATATATTTT
NA	TRBV2	few	TRBJ1-1	CASSGPSQAFF	TGTGCCAGCAGTGGTCCGAGTCAAGCTTTCTTT
TRBD1	TRBV5-1	NA	TRBJ1-6	CASSPEAGTGGYNSPLHF	TGCGCCAGCAGCCCCGAGGCGGGGACAGGGGGTTATAATTCACCCCTCCACTTT